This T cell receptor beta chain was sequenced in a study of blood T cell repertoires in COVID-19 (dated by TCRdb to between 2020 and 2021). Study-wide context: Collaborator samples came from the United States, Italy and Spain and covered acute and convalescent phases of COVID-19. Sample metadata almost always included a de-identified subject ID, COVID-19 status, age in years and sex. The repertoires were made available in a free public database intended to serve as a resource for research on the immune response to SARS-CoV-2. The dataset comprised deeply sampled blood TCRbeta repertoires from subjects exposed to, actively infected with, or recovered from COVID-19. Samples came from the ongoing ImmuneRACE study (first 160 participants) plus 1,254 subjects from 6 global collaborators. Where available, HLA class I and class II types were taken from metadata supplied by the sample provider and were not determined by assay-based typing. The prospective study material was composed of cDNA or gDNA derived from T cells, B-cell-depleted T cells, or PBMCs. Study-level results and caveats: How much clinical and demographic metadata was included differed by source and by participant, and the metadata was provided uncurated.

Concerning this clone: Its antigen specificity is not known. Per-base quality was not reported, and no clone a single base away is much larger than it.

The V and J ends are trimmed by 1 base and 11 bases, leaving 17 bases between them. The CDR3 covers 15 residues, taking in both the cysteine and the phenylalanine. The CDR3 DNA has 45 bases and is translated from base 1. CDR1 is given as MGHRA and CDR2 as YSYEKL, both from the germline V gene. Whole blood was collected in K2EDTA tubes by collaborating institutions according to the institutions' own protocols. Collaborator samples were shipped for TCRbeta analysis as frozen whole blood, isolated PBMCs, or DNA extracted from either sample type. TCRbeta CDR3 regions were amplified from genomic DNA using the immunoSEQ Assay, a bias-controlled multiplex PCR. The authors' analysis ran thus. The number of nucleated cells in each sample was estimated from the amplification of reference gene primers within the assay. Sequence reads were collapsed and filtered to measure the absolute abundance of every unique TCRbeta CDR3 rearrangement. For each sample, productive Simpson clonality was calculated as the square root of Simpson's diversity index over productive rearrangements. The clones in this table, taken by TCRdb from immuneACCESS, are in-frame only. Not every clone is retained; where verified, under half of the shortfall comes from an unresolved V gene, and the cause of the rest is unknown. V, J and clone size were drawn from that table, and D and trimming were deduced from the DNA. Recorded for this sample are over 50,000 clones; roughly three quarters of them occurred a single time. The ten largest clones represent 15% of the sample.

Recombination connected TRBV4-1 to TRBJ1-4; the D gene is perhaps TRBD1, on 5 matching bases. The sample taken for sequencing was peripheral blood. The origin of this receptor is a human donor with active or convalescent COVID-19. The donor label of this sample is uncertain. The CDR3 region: CASSQGTITGEKLFF. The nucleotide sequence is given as TGCGCCAGCAGCCAAGGAACTATCACAGGCGAGAAACTGTTTTTT.